A single sample gave rise to the 23 T cell receptor beta chains below, sequenced in a study of T-cell memory formation after mild COVID-19. TCRdb itself ran the 5' RACE reads through MiXCR, one entry per CDR3 protein. The table shows 180,000 or so distinct CDR3 sequences, with roughly 12% occurring only once. Sequencing used PBMCs or a T cell subset sorted from them (not recorded which). These receptors were collected from a man aged 18 to 30 who had mild COVID-19 (a few samples of this study predate the infection). Cell type and time point are not known.

The rearrangement uses TRBV7-2 and TRBJ1-5; D is uncertain. The germline gives CDR1 SGHTA, CDR2 FQGNSA. The CDR3 sequence is 15 residues long. Between the trimmed V and J ends, which lost 1 base and 1 base, there was a span of 8 bases. CDR3 sequence reads: CASSLEGSSNQPQHF. CDR3 bases: TGTGCCAGCAGCTTAGAGGGCTCAAGCAATCAGCCCCAGCATTTT.

This clonotype was recorded a few times. The CDR3 nucleotides are TGTGCCAGTAGCCCACCCGGGGGGGGACAAACGAACTATGGCTACACCTTC. This encodes CASSPPGGGQTNYGYTF. This chain uses TRBV19 with TRBJ1-2; tentative D call: TRBD1 (6 bases). V lost 6 bases to trimming and J lost 2 bases, with 22 bases between them. The CDR3 spans 17 residues. In germline, CDR1 is LNHDA, CDR2 SQIVND (reference sequence). Complete variable domain (other parts from reference TRBV19 and TRBJ1-2): DGGITQSPKYLFRKEGQNVTLSCEQNLNHDAMYWYRQDPGQGLRLIYYSQIVNDFQKGDIAEGYSVSREKKESFPLTVTSAQKNPTAFYLCASSPPGGGQTNYGYTFGSGTRLTVV.

This clonotype was seen a few times. The chain is built from TRBV27 and TRBJ2-7, with D unresolved. Deletions cut 9 bases from V and 3 bases from J, with 6 bases between. The CDR3 totals 10 residues. Germline V gene sequence: CDR1 MNHEY, CDR2 SMNVEV (reference sequence). CDR3 in amino acids: CARALYEQYF. The CDR3 nucleotides are TGTGCCAGGGCCCTCTACGAGCAGTACTTC.

The genes are TRBV4-1 and TRBJ2-1; no clear D gene. CDR1 and CDR2 (germline): MGHRA, YSYEKL. V shed 2 bases and J shed 1 base, with 6 bases lying between them. The CDR3 length is 14 residues. The CDR3 coding sequence is TGCGCCAGCAGCCAACGGGTATCCTACAATGAGCAGTTCTTC. Translation gives CASSQRVSYNEQFF.

This chain joins TRBV25-1 and TRBJ2-1, with D unresolved. This CDR3 region has 11 residues. Germline values: CDR1 MGHDK, CDR2 SYGVNS. V gave up 3 bases and J gave up 10 bases, with 7 bases separating them. The chain's CDR3 is CASSEVGEQFF. CDR3 in DNA: TGTGCCAGCAGTGAGGTCGGGGAGCAGTTCTTC.

This clonotype was counted many times. This CDR3 reads CASSLRTGSYEQYF. The CDR3 bases are TGTGCCAGCAGCTTAAGGACGGGCTCCTACGAGCAGTACTTC. The J gene is TRBJ2-7, the V gene TRBV7-6; D remains unclear. The CDR3 covers 14 residues. Trimming took off 2 bases at V and 0 bases at J, with 8 bases between the two ends. Germline assignment: CDR1 SGHVS and CDR2 FNYEAQ.

The chain uses TRBV20-1 and TRBJ2-2; 7 bases are a match to TRBD2. Germline CDR1 is DFQATT and CDR2 is SNEGSKA (reference sequence). The CDR3 covers 14 residues. V lost 5 bases to trimming and J lost 4 bases; unmatched junction nucleotides: 7. As DNA, the CDR3 is TGCAGTGCTCTTTGGGGGGGGATCACCGGGGAGCTGTTTTTT. Amino acid sequence: CSALWGGITGELFF.

In this sample, this clonotype turned up many times. The chain carries TRBV4-1 and TRBJ1-5; D unresolved. Trimming cost V 0 bases and J 0 bases, with 6 bases left between them. The CDR3 loop spans 15 amino acids. CDR1 is MGHRA, CDR2 YSYEKL, per germline. The CDR3 region is CASSQDMVSNQPQHF. CDR3 bases: TGCGCCAGCAGCCAAGATATGGTTAGCAATCAGCCCCAGCATTTT.

CDR3 sequence reads: CASSLKGPLFQHF. The CDR3 bases are TGTGCCAGCAGCCTAAAAGGCCCGCTCTTCCAGCATTTT. The V and J genes are TRBV27 and TRBJ1-5; D unresolved. CDR1 is MNHEY, CDR2 SMNVEV, per germline (reference sequence). The CDR3 sequence is 13 residues long. The V gene lost 6 bases and the J gene lost 12 bases, with 18 bases spanning the gap.

The chain couples TRBV4-3 to TRBJ2-1; D uncertain. CDR1 is LGHNA and CDR2 is YSLEER in the germline V gene. Trimming removed 1 base at V and 9 bases at J, with 10 bases between. The CDR3 is made up of 13 amino acids. The CDR3 sequence: CASSQAPGGEQFF. CDR3 DNA: TGCGCCAGCAGCCAAGCCCCAGGTGGTGAGCAGTTCTTC.

The genes are TRBV5-1 and TRBJ2-2, with D hard to call. V dropped 0 bases and J dropped 1 base, with 4 bases sitting between them. Germline V gene data show CDR1 as SGHRS and CDR2 as YFSETQ. This CDR3 is built from 14 residues. CDR3 nucleotide sequence: TGCGCCAGCAGCTTGGTCTGGAACACCGGGGAGCTGTTTTTT. It specifies CASSLVWNTGELFF.

This clonotype occurred a few times. The V call is TRBV2, the J call TRBJ1-4; no firm D call. Germline CDR1 is SNHLY and CDR2 is FYNNEI. This CDR3 comprises 14 residues. The ends were cut back, 5 bases at V and 0 bases at J, with 7 bases in the middle. CDR3 sequence reads: CASSFYTTNEKLFF. The CDR3 coding sequence is TGTGCCAGCAGTTTCTACACAACTAATGAAAAACTGTTTTTT.

This clonotype appeared many times. V is TRBV29-1 and J is TRBJ2-1, with no clear D. Germline loops: CDR1 SQVTM, CDR2 ANQGSEA. The CDR3 has 15 residues. Trimming stripped 7 bases from V and 7 bases from J, with 23 bases between. The CDR3 region is CSAQLGPSSWNEQFF. The DNA of the CDR3 is TGCAGCGCCCAGCTCGGGCCCTCAAGTTGGAATGAGCAGTTCTTC.

The rearrangement joins TRBV5-1 to TRBJ2-1, with TRBD1 matching over 7 bases. The CDR3 loop spans 13 amino acids. The germline gives CDR1 SGHRS, CDR2 YFSETQ. Trimming at V came to 4 bases and at J to 6 bases, leaving 4 bases not matched to a gene. CDR3 sequence reads: CASSTRQGNEQFF. DNA of the CDR3: TGCGCCAGCAGCACGCGACAGGGCAATGAGCAGTTCTTC.

This clonotype occurred many times. The rearrangement uses TRBV4-3 and TRBJ1-2; D is perhaps TRBD1 (5 bases). The CDR3 runs to 12 residues. Deletions cut 4 bases from V and 8 bases from J, with 11 bases between. The V gene's germline CDR1 is LGHNA and CDR2 YSLEER. The CDR3 nucleotides read TGCGCCAGCAGCCCAGGCGGGGGAGGCTACACCTTC. This translates into CASSPGGGGYTF.

The rearrangement joins TRBV7-2 to TRBJ2-5; D remains ambiguous. Between the trimmed V and J ends, which lost 0 bases and 4 bases, there was a span of 9 bases. Germline V lookup: CDR1 SGHTA, CDR2 FQGNSA. The CDR3 runs 14 residues. The CDR3 sequence: CASSLALASETQYF. In nucleotides, the CDR3 is TGTGCCAGCAGCTTAGCGCTGGCGTCAGAGACCCAGTACTTC.

This clonotype was recorded only once. The V and J genes are TRBV18 and TRBJ2-3, with D possibly being TRBD1 (6 bases). CDR3 size: 15 residues. Trimming removed 3 bases at V and 2 bases at J, with 12 bases between. CDR1 is KGHSH and CDR2 is LQKENI in the germline V gene. The CDR3 DNA follows: TGTGCCAGCTCACCGAGACAGGCGATCACAGATACGCAGTATTTT. The encoded protein is CASSPRQAITDTQYF. The full variable domain, rest sourced from reference TRBV18 and TRBJ2-3, is NAGVMQNPRHLVRRRGQEARLRCSPMKGHSHVYWYRQLPEEGLKFMVYLQKENIIDESGMPKERFSAEFPKEGPSILRIQQVVRGDSAAYFCASSPRQAITDTQYFGPGTRLTVL.

Only a few counts were recorded for this clonotype. The J gene is TRBJ2-3, the V gene TRBV7-9; 8 nucleotides align to TRBD1. The CDR3 is made up of 15 amino acids. The germline gives CDR1 SEHNR, CDR2 FQNEAQ (reference sequence). After removal of 6 bases from V and 3 bases from J, the junction contained 8 bases not matched to a gene. The CDR3 protein is CASSLGDRWTDTQYF. In DNA, the CDR3 is TGTGCCAGCAGTCTTGGGGACAGGTGGACAGATACGCAGTATTTT.

This clonotype was observed a few times. This chain connects TRBV28 to TRBJ2-3; no clear D. The ends were cut back, 6 bases at V and 3 bases at J, with 13 bases in the middle. Germline loops: CDR1 MDHEN, CDR2 SYDVKM. This CDR3 is built from 14 residues. This CDR3 is CASRPFGKTDTQYF. CDR3 sequence (DNA): TGTGCCAGCAGGCCGTTTGGAAAGACAGATACGCAGTATTTT.

This clonotype was detected a few times. V is TRBV6-5 and J is TRBJ1-2, with D possibly matching TRBD1 (5 bases). The length of the CDR3 is 16 residues. The V end lost 0 bases, the J end lost 6 bases, and 17 bases lay between the germline ends. Germline lookup yields CDR1 MNHEY and CDR2 SVGAGI. The CDR3 sequence is CASSYSTVQDLNGYTF. For the CDR3, the DNA is TGTGCCAGCAGTTACTCGACAGTCCAGGACCTGAATGGCTACACCTTC.

The chain is built from TRBV5-6 and TRBJ1-5; 8 bases are shared with TRBD1. V shed 4 bases and J 7 bases; nucleotides not matched to a gene: 7. There are 14 residues in the CDR3. Germline V gives CDR1 SGHDT, CDR2 YYEEEE. The CDR3 DNA sequence: TGTGCCAGCAGCCCCAGGGGGCGGTGGCAGCCCCAGCATTTT. It yields the protein CASSPRGRWQPQHF.

The chain joins TRBV27 to TRBJ1-1; D unresolved. V dropped 5 bases and J dropped 0 bases, with 13 bases sitting between them. CDR1 and CDR2 (germline): MNHEY, SMNVEV (reference sequence). The CDR3 extends over 15 amino acids. Written as DNA, the CDR3 is TGTGCCAGCAGTCCCCAGCAGTTTATGAACACTGAAGCTTTCTTT. Protein product: CASSPQQFMNTEAFF.

This clonotype showed up just a few times. The gene calls are TRBV7-8 and TRBJ1-1; D remains unclear. The CDR3 is 13 residues long. Germline V gene data show CDR1 as SGHVS and CDR2 as FQNEAQ. Between the trimmed V and J ends, which lost 3 bases and 0 bases, there was a span of 5 bases. This CDR3 is CASSFKVNTEAFF. As DNA, the CDR3 is TGTGCCAGCAGCTTTAAGGTGAACACTGAAGCTTTCTTT.